This T cell receptor (beta chain) was recovered during a study of shared clonotypes between healthy human individuals. Points from the study as a whole: Some clonotypes were shared by all four sorted-subset donors, while others were not shared. The non-shared ones had lower generation probabilities than the shared ones. Memory subsets generally showed smaller estimated richness than naive subsets did. Roughly 5.3% of naive CD4 clonotypes were common to four donors.

A remark on this clone: What it recognizes is unknown.

From germline, CDR1 is LNHDA and CDR2 SQIVND (reference sequence). This CDR3 region has 17 residues. V shed 1 base and J 3 bases; nucleotides not matched to a gene: 4. Profiled with immunoSEQ multiplex PCR; TCRdb holds only in-frame clones, not every one. The data contain about 2.4 million clones, roughly nine tenths of them seen just once; the ten biggest clones take up roughly 0.13%. The study separated CD4+ cells into CD45RA+ naive and CD45RA-negative memory subsets. The chain has TRBV19 and TRBJ2-3; TRBD2 matches at 13 bases. The TCR was taken from a young man in good health. The specimen sequenced was naive CD4+ T cells sorted from blood. Subset specified: CD45RA+ positively selected. The CDR3 DNA reads TGTGCCAGTAGTATAGTCGGACTAGCGGGAGCGACAGATACGCAGTATTTT. The encoded protein is CASSIVGLAGATDTQYF.